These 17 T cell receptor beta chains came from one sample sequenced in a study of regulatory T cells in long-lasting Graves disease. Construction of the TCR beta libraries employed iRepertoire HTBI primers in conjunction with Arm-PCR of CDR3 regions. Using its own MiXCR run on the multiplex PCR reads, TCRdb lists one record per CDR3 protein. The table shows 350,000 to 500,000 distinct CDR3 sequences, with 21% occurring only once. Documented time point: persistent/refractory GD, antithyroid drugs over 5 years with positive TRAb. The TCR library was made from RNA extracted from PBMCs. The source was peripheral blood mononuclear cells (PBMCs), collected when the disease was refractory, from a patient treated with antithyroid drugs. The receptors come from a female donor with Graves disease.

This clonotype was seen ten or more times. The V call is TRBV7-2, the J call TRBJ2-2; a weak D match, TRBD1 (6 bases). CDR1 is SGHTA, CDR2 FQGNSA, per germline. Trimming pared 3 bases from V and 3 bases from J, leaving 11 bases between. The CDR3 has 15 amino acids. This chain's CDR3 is CASSLTSGDTGELFF. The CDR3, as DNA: TGTGCCAGCAGCTTGACGTCAGGGGACACCGGGGAGCTGTTTTTT.

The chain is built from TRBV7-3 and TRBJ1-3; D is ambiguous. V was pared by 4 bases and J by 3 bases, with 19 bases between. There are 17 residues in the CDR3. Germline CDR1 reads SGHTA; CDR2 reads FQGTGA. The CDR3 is CASSSMVAVRLGNTIYF. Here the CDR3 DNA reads TGTGCCAGCAGCTCGATGGTAGCGGTGCGACTTGGAAACACCATATATTTT.

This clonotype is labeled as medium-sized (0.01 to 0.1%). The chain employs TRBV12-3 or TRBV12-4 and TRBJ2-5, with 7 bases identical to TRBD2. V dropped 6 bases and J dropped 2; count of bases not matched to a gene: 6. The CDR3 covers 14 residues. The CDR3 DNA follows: TGTGCCAGCAGCGAAGCGGGATGGCAAGAGACCCAGTACTTC. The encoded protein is CASSEAGWQETQYF.

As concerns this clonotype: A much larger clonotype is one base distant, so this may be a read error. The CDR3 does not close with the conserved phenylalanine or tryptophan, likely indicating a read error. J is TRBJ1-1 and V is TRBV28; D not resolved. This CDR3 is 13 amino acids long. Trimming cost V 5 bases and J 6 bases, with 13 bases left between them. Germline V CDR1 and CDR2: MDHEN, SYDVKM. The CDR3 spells CASSNPTRAEAFS. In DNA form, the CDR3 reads TGTGCCAGCAGTAACCCGACAAGGGCTGAAGCTTTCTCT.

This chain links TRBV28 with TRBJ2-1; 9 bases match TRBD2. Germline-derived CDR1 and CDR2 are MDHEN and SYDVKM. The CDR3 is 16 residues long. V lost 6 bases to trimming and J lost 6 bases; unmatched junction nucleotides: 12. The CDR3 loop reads CASRSGEGGRANEQFF. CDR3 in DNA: TGTGCCAGCAGGTCAGGGGAAGGCGGGAGGGCCAATGAGCAGTTCTTC.

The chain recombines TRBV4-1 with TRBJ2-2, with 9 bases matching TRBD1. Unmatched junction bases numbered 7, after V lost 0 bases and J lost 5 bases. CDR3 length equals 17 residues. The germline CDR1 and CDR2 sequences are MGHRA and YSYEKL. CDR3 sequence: CASSQELGQGLTGELFF. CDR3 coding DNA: TGCGCCAGCAGCCAAGAACTCGGACAGGGGCTTACCGGGGAGCTGTTTTTT.

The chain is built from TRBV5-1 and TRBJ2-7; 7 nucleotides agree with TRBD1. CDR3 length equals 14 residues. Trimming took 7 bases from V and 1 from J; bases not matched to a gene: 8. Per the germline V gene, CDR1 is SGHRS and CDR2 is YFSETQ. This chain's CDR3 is CASGPGTDSYEQYF. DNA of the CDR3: TGCGCCAGCGGCCCCGGGACAGATTCCTACGAGCAGTACTTC.

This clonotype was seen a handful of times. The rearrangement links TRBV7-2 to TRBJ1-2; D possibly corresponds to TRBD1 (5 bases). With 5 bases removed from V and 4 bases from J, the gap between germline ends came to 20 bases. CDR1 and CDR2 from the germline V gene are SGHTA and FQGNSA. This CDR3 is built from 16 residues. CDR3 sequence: CASSPRPGMVAYGYTF. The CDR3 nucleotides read TGTGCCAGCAGCCCCCGTCCAGGGATGGTCGCCTATGGCTACACCTTC.

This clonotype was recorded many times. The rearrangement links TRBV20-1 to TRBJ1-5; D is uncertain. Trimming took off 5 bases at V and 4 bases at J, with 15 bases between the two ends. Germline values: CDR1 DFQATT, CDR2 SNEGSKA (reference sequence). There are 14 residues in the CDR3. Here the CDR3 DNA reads TGCAGTGCTTCCCTAGGGCCGGGAAATCAGCCCCAGCATTTT. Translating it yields CSASLGPGNQPQHF.

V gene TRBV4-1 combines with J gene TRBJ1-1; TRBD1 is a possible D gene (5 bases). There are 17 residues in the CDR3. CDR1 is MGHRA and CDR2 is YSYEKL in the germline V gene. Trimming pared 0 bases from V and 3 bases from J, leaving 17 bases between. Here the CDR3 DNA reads TGCGCCAGCAGCCAAGAGGGGGATTTGGTTTGGGACACTGAAGCTTTCTTT. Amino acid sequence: CASSQEGDLVWDTEAFF.

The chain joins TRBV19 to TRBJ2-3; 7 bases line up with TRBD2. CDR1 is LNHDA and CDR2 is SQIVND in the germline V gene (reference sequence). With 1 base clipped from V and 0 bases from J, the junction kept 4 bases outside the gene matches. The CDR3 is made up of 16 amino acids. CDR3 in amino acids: CASSIAAGDSTDTQYF. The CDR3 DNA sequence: TGTGCCAGTAGTATAGCGGCGGGGGATAGCACAGATACGCAGTATTTT.

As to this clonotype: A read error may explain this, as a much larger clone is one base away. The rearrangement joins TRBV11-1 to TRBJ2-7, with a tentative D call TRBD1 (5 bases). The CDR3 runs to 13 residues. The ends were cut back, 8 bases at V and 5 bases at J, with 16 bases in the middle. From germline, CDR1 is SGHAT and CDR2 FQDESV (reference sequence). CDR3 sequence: CASGSRQTDEQYF. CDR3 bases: TGTGCCAGCGGTTCGAGACAGACGGACGAGCAGTACTTC.

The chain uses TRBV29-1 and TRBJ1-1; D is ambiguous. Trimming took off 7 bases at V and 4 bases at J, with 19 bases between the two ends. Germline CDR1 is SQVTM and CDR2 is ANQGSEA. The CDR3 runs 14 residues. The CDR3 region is CSAFIGLSSTEAFF. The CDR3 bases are TGCAGCGCATTTATCGGTCTGAGCAGCACTGAAGCTTTCTTT.

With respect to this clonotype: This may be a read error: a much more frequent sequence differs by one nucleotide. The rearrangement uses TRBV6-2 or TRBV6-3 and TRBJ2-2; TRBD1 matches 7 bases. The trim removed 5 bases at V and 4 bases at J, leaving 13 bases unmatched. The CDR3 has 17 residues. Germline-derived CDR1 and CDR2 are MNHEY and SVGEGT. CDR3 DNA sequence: TGTGCCAGCAGTGATGAACACGGGACAGATCTCACCGGGGAGCTGTTTTTT. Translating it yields CASSDEHGTDLTGELFF.

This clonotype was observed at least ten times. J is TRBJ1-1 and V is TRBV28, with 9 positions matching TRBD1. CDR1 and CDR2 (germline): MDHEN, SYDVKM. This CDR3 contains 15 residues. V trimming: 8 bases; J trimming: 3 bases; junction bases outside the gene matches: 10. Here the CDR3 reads CASATGGSHHTEAFF. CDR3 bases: TGTGCCAGCGCAACAGGGGGCAGCCACCACACTGAAGCTTTCTTT.

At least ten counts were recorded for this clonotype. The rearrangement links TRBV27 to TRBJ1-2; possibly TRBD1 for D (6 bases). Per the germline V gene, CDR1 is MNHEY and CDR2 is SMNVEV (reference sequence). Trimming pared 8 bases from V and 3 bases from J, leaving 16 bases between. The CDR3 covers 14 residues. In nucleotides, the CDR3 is TGTGCCAGCGGACAGAAGGGTGGAGACTATGGCTACACCTTC. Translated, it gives CASGQKGGDYGYTF.

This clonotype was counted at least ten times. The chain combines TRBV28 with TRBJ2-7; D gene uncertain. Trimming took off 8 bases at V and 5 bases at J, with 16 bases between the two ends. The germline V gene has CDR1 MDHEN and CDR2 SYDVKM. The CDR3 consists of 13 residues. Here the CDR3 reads CASLTPTGDEQYF. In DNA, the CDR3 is TGTGCCAGCCTAACCCCCACTGGGGACGAGCAGTACTTC.